The clone carrying this T cell receptor (beta chain) has just a few counts. Antigen unknown. With constant-segment primers, 5'RACE yielded cDNA libraries of TCR alpha and TCR beta that carried sample barcodes and UMIs. Via MiXCR, TCRdb re-called the 5' RACE reads, giving one row per CDR3 protein. The sample records under 400,000 distinct CDR3 sequences, roughly 21% being singletons. This entry is derived from a study of T-cell memory formation after mild COVID-19. As for the study in general: Among the donors, TCR clusters were largely specific to each donor. Whole-study findings and limits: CD8+ contracting clones occupied EMRA, while CD4+ ones occupied mainly CM and EM. There was a balanced CD4/CD8 profile in clones contracting day 15 to 85, and later expanders leaned CD4+.

Germline CDR1 and CDR2: SGHRS and YFSETQ. The CDR3 is made up of 14 amino acids. V gave up 1 base and J gave up 5 bases, with 10 bases separating them. Sequenced material: PBMCs or a T cell subset sorted from them (not recorded which). The sequence was collected from an adult woman who had mild COVID-19 (a few samples of this study predate the infection). Cell type and time point are not known. The rearrangement links TRBV5-1 to TRBJ1-5; D remains ambiguous. The CDR3 region is CASSLHSLDQPQHF. CDR3 in DNA: TGCGCCAGCAGCTTGCACAGTTTGGATCAGCCCCAGCATTTT.